Presented here are 2 T cell receptor beta chains from one specimen sequenced in a study of T cell responses to AZD1222 COVID-19 vaccine. Sequencing was performed with immunoSEQ multiplex PCR; in TCRdb, only in-frame clones are kept and a portion is missing. The sample holds 95,000 to 100,000 clones, about nine tenths seen once. Source: peripheral blood, taken 28 days after the second AZD1222 dose. These receptors were collected from an adult who received the AZD1222 COVID-19 vaccine.

The chain couples TRBV7-2 to TRBJ1-2; D is uncertain. Germline loops: CDR1 SGHTA, CDR2 FQGNSA. With 2 bases removed from V and 8 bases from J, the gap between germline ends came to 12 bases. The CDR3 length is 13 residues. Here the CDR3 reads CASSLSPQDGYTF. Here the CDR3 DNA reads TGTGCCAGCAGCTTAAGCCCCCAGGACGGCTACACCTTC.

The gene calls are TRBV3-1 (or the pseudogene TRBV3-2) and TRBJ1-2; TRBD1 is a possible D gene (5 bases). The V end lost 2 bases, the J end lost 6 bases, and 16 bases lay between the germline ends. The germline gives CDR1 LGHDT, CDR2 YNNKEL (reference sequence). The CDR3 contains 15 residues. The CDR3 nucleotides are TGTGCCAGCAGCCAAACTGGGGCAGGCAGGGATGGCTACACCTTC. Its translation: CASSQTGAGRDGYTF.